The source of this TCR beta chain is a study of T-cell reconstitution after alpha-beta-depleted transplantation in children. This clonotype was recorded many times. Library preparation (for TCRbeta) was performed with unique molecular identifiers. Each CDR3 protein is one row after TCRdb ran MiXCR on the PCR reads. The sample has roughly 500,000 distinct CDR3 sequences, about 11% seen once; the top ten hold about 2.1%. The CDR3 runs 14 residues. The germline CDR1 and CDR2 sequences are LGHDT and YNNKEL (reference sequence). Trimming took off 1 base at V and 2 bases at J, with 9 bases between the two ends.

The receptor was derived from a child under 10 years old with inherited bone marrow failure, due to receive a stem cell transplant. Sequencing was performed on PBMCs, taken before TCRalphabeta/CD19-depleted stem cell transplant. V is TRBV3-1 and J is TRBJ2-7; D gene uncertain. CDR3 nucleotide sequence: TGTGCCAGCAGCCAAGTTCGCCGGGCCTACGAGCAGTACTTC. Protein product: CASSQVRRAYEQYF.